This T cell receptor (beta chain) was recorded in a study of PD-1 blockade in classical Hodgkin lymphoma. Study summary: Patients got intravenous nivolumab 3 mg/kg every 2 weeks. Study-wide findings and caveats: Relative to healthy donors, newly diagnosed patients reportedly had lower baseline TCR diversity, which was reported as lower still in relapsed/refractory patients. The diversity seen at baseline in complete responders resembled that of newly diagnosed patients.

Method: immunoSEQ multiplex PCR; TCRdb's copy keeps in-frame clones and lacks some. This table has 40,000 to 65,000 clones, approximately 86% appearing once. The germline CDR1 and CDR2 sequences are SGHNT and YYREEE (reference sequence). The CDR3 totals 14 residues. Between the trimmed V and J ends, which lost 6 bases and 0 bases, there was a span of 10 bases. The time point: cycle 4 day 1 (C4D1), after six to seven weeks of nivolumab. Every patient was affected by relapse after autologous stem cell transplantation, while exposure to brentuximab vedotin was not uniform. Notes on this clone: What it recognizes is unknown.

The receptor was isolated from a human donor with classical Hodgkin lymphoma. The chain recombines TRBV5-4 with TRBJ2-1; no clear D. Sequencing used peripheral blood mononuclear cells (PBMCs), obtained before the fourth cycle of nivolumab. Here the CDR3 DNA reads TGTGCCAGCACGTTAGAGAGCTCCTACAATGAGCAGTTCTTC. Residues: CASTLESSYNEQFF.